A single sample is the source of the 30 T cell receptor beta chains below, sequenced in a study of monozygotic twins with inflammatory bowel disease. Each CDR3 protein gets one entry in TCRdb, which reprocessed the 5' RACE reads and gives no DNA. Its listing shows 420,000 or so distinct CDR3 sequences. Sequenced input: blood. The receptors were sampled from a human donor with ulcerative colitis or Crohn's disease, or a healthy co-twin of an affected twin (not recorded which).

V gene TRBV7-9 combines with J gene TRBJ2-7; the TRBD2 assignment by TCRdb is unverifiable without DNA. CDR1 SEHNR and CDR2 FQNEAQ come from the germline V gene (reference sequence). This CDR3 has 15 residues. CDR3 amino acids: CASSFKAGGFDEQYF.

V gene TRBV7-6 combines with J gene TRBJ1-3. In germline, CDR1 is SGHVS, CDR2 FNYEAQ. The CDR3 is 13 amino acids. CDR3 protein: CASSPESGNTIYF.

This chain connects TRBV12-3 or TRBV12-4 to TRBJ2-2; absent DNA, TCRdb's TRBD1 call cannot be checked. The CDR3 loop spans 15 amino acids. The CDR3 is CASSLQGYYTGELFF.

The V and J genes are TRBV20-1 and TRBJ2-2. CDR3 size: 12 residues. Germline values: CDR1 DFQATT, CDR2 SNEGSKA (reference sequence). The CDR3 sequence: CSASEDTGELFF.

The chain couples TRBV30 to TRBJ1-4; TCRdb picks TRBD1, but there is no DNA to check that call. CDR1 is GTSNPN and CDR2 is SVGIG in the germline V gene (reference sequence). There are 14 residues in the CDR3. CDR3: CAWSPRVTNEKLFF. The variable domain in full, with the rest retrieved from reference TRBV30 and TRBJ1-4, is SQTIHQWPATLVQPVGSPLSLECTVEGTSNPNLYWYRQAAGRGLQLLFYSVGIGQISSEVPQNLSASRPQDRQFILSSKKLLLSDSGFYLCAWSPRVTNEKLFFGSGTQLSVL.

The rearrangement uses TRBV13 and TRBJ2-5; TCRdb returns TRBD2, unconfirmable since there is no DNA. Germline loops: CDR1 PRHDT, CDR2 FYEKMQ (reference sequence). There are 14 residues in the CDR3. The CDR3 reads CASSWIGGEETQYF. The complete variable domain, with remaining parts taken from reference TRBV13 and TRBJ2-5, reads AAGVIQSPRHLIKEKRETATLKCYPIPRHDTVYWYQQGPGQDPQFLISFYEKMQSDKGSIPDRFSAQQFSDYHSELNMSSLELGDSALYFCASSWIGGEETQYFGPGTRLLVL.

The chain links TRBV7-9 to TRBJ2-1; TCRdb calls TRBD2, which cannot be checked without DNA. The germline gives CDR1 SEHNR, CDR2 FQNEAQ (reference sequence). The CDR3 length is 15 residues. The CDR3 spells CASSQLAGGGNEQFF.

J is TRBJ2-3 and V is TRBV27; TCRdb picks TRBD2, but there is no DNA to check that call. The germline V gene encodes CDR1 MNHEY and CDR2 SMNVEV (reference sequence). The CDR3 runs 15 residues. This CDR3 reads CASRREGRRSDTQYF.

This sequence joins TRBV20-1 and TRBJ2-4; TCRdb gives TRBD1 as the D gene, but with no DNA this cannot be confirmed. This CDR3 spans 17 amino acids. Germline assignment: CDR1 DFQATT and CDR2 SNEGSKA (reference sequence). The CDR3 reads CSASIGVRPSTKNIQYF.

The chain joins TRBV5-4 to TRBJ2-5. The CDR3 is made up of 11 amino acids. CDR1 and CDR2 from the germline V gene are SGHNT and YYREEE (reference sequence). This CDR3 is CASSHEETQYF. The full variable domain, completed using reference TRBV5-4 and TRBJ2-5, is ETGVTQSPTHLIKTRGQQVTLRCSSQSGHNTVSWYQQALGQGPQFIFQYYREEENGRGNFPPRFSGLQFPNYSSELNVNALELDDSALYLCASSHEETQYFGPGTRLLVL.

This chain uses TRBV27 with TRBJ1-1. This CDR3 has 17 residues. Germline V gene data show CDR1 as MNHEY and CDR2 as SMNVEV (reference sequence). The CDR3 spells CASSLWGGGFLNTEAFF.

The rearrangement uses TRBV5-1 and TRBJ2-1; TCRdb's D call of TRBD2 is untestable without DNA. The CDR3 covers 14 residues. In germline, CDR1 is SGHRS, CDR2 YFSETQ. The CDR3: CASSPSDGLEGQFF.

CDR3 residues: CASSVGLAGGPVADTQYF. The chain combines TRBV11-1 with TRBJ2-3; TCRdb reports TRBD2, a call that lacks DNA to check it against. The germline gives CDR1 SGHAT, CDR2 FQDESV (reference sequence). The CDR3 is 18 residues long.

The chain employs TRBV2 and TRBJ2-7; TCRdb indicates TRBD1, and absent DNA this call remains unverified. CDR1 is SNHLY, CDR2 FYNNEI, per germline. The CDR3 totals 14 residues. This chain's CDR3 is CASWGQGSSYEQYF.

V is TRBV20-1 and J is TRBJ1-1; no DNA is available, so the TRBD1 call from TCRdb remains unchecked. The CDR3 contains 15 residues. Germline CDR1 DFQATT, CDR2 SNEGSKA (reference sequence). CDR3 in amino acids: CSARGTRTGATEAFF.

The V call is TRBV20-1, the J call TRBJ2-3; with no DNA, the TCRdb D assignment of TRBD1 cannot be verified. The CDR3 totals 16 residues. Germline V CDR1 and CDR2: DFQATT, SNEGSKA (reference sequence). This chain's CDR3 is CSATAGPPVSTDTQYF.

V and J are TRBV6-5 and TRBJ2-7; checking the TCRdb D call of TRBD1 is not possible without DNA. CDR3 length: 14 residues. Germline CDR1 reads MNHEY; CDR2 reads SVGAGI. CDR3 protein: CASSYAGTRNEQYF.

This chain links TRBV12-3 or TRBV12-4 with TRBJ1-5. The CDR3 has 14 residues. CDR3: CASSLRGFGQPQHF.

The chain links TRBV20-1 to TRBJ2-1; lacking DNA, the TRBD2 call made by TCRdb goes unchecked. The CDR3 is made up of 15 amino acids. Germline V lookup: CDR1 DFQATT, CDR2 SNEGSKA (reference sequence). The CDR3 here is CSVAKRSGTYNEQFF.

The chain couples TRBV20-1 to TRBJ2-4; absent DNA, TCRdb's TRBD1 call cannot be checked. Germline assignment: CDR1 DFQATT and CDR2 SNEGSKA (reference sequence). CDR3 length: 16 residues. The CDR3 protein is CSACRDGTPRGNIQYF.

The chain combines TRBV28 with TRBJ2-5; TCRdb indicates TRBD1, and absent DNA this call remains unverified. Germline V gene data show CDR1 as MDHEN and CDR2 as SYDVKM. This CDR3 contains 15 residues. CDR3 residues: CASSRGQTHGETQYF.

This rearrangement joins TRBV11-2 to TRBJ2-3. The CDR3 consists of 15 residues. CDR1 SGHAT and CDR2 FQNNGV come from the germline V gene. CDR3 protein: CASSLRSANTDTQYF.

The chain employs TRBV7-9 and TRBJ2-5; TCRdb's D call, TRBD1, is unchecked because there is no DNA. The CDR3 totals 14 residues. CDR1 and CDR2 from the germline V gene are SEHNR and FQNEAQ (reference sequence). CDR3 residues: CASSFWADQETQYF.

This chain joins TRBV5-6 and TRBJ2-1; with no DNA, the TCRdb D assignment of TRBD1 cannot be verified. This CDR3 is built from 16 residues. CDR1 and CDR2 from the germline V gene are SGHDT and YYEEEE. The CDR3 protein is CASSPRGLAKADEQFF. The full variable domain, in which reference TRBV5-6 and TRBJ2-1 provide the parts outside the CDR3, is DAGVTQSPTHLIKTRGQQVTLRCSPKSGHDTVSWYQQALGQGPQFIFQYYEEEERQRGNFPDRFSGHQFPNYSSELNVNALLLGDSALYLCASSPRGLAKADEQFFGPGTRLTVL.

The chain employs TRBV6-2 or TRBV6-3 and TRBJ2-7. The CDR3 consists of 16 residues. The germline gives CDR1 MNHEY, CDR2 SVGEGT. The CDR3 is CASSYSRLSGTYEQYF.

This chain joins TRBV6-1 and TRBJ2-7; the D call of TRBD1 rests on TCRdb alone, since no DNA is present to check it. Germline-derived CDR1 and CDR2 are MNHNS and SASEGT. The CDR3 consists of 16 residues. Here the CDR3 reads CASILTGNRGPYEQYF.

This chain links TRBV11-2 with TRBJ1-4; TCRdb's D gene call, TRBD1, goes unchecked for lack of DNA. From germline, CDR1 is SGHAT and CDR2 FQNNGV. CDR3 length: 18 residues. This chain's CDR3 is CASSFRGGQGRSNEKLFF.

The genes are TRBV13 and TRBJ2-2; the TRBD1 assignment by TCRdb is unverifiable without DNA. The germline CDR1 and CDR2 sequences are PRHDT and FYEKMQ (reference sequence). The CDR3 consists of 17 residues. CDR3 region: CASSSQTRARTMGELFF.

CDR3 residues: CASSLGSLYNSPLHF. The chain couples TRBV7-2 to TRBJ1-6. The V gene's germline CDR1 is SGHTA and CDR2 FQGNSA. This CDR3 has 15 residues.

This chain joins TRBV6-6 and TRBJ1-5. Germline lookup yields CDR1 MNHNY and CDR2 SVGAGI (reference sequence). CDR3 size: 14 residues. CDR3: CASSYRERNQPQHF.